Listed below are T cell receptor beta chains from one sample, sequenced in a study of CD8+ T cells in alopecia areata. The table came from immunoSEQ multiplex PCR; TCRdb's copy has only in-frame clones and leaves some out. The table records some 88,000 clones, around 44% of them present only once. This specimen was CD8+ T cells sorted from blood, taken at week 24, from a patient treated with tofacitinib. The origin of the receptors is a human donor with alopecia areata. Each CDR3 is given with its conserved first and last residue. Only part of the rows carry a size: once, few, many, or a class if the clone is expanded.

clone size	V gene	J gene	CDR3 length	CDR3 protein
.	TRBV6-4	TRBJ2-1	13	CASSVGWGSEQFF
few	TRBV29-1	TRBJ2-1	12	CSAPAGAGEQFF
.	TRBV29-1	TRBJ2-7	11	CSVRASGEQYF
once	TRBV7-8	TRBJ2-1	17	CATPPDRGQNSYNEQFF
.	TRBV30	TRBJ2-1	15	CAWSVDYLPYNEQFF
.	TRBV5-1	TRBJ2-1	19	CASSLVYLTSGTLDAEQFF
.	TRBV19	TRBJ1-1	13	CASSISLNTEAFF
few	TRBV5-1	TRBJ2-7	13	CASSFTGSYEQYF
.	TRBV6-1	TRBJ2-5	16	CASSEDPGGTQETQYF
few	TRBV7-9	TRBJ1-2	12	CASSPDFYGYTF
few	TRBV5-6	TRBJ2-2	17	CASSLATGYHRSGELFF
.	TRBV6-6	TRBJ2-1	13	CASREGGYNEQFF
.	TRBV7-2	TRBJ2-5	16	CASSPGTSLGQETQYF
few	TRBV9	TRBJ2-5	15	CASSVGGQTQETQYF
.	TRBV7-2	TRBJ2-6	19	CASSPQSQGTRSGANVLTF
once	TRBV6-5	TRBJ2-7	12	CASSGASYEQYF
few	TRBV5-1	TRBJ2-7	13	CASSSPPYYEQYF
few	TRBV11-2	TRBJ2-3	15	CASSFRDRVIDTQYF
.	TRBV4-3	TRBJ2-1	19	CASSQDGLAGAHSYNEQFF
.	TRBV4-2	TRBJ2-2	14	CASSQEEGTGELFF